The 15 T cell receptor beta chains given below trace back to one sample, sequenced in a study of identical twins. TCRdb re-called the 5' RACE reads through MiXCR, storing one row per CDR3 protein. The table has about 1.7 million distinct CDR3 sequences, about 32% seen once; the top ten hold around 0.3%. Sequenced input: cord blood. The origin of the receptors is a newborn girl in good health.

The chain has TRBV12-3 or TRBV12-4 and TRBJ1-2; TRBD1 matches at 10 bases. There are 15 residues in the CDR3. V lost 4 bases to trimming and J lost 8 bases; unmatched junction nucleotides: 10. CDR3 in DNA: TGTGCCAGCAGTTCGGGACAGGGGTCCCAGGGGGGCTACACCTTC. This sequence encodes CASSSGQGSQGGYTF.

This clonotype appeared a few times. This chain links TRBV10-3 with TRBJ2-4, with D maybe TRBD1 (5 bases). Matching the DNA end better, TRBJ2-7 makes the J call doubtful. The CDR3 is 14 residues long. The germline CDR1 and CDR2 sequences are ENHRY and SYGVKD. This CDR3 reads CAISESQGPYEQYF. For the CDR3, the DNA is TGTGCCATCAGTGAGTCCCAGGGCCCCTACGAGCAGTACTTC.

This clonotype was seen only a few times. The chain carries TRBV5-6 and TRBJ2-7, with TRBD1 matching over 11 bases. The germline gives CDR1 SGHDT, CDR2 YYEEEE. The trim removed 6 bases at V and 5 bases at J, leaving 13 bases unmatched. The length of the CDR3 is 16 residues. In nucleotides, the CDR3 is TGTGCCAGCACACACCTGAGCCGGGACAGGGGGGACGAGCAGTACTTC. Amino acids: CASTHLSRDRGDEQYF.

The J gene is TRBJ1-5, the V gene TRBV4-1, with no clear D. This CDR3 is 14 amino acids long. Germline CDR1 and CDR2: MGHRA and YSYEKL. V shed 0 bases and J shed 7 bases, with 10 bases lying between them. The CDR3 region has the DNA TGCGCCAGCAGCCAAGAACAGTCAGGCCAGCCCCAGCATTTT. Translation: CASSQEQSGQPQHF.

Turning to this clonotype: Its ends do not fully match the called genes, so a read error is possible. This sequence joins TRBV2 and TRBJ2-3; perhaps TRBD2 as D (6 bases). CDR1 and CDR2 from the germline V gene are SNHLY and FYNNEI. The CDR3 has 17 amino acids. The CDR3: CASTYEPPAGSTDTQYF. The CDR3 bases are TGTGCCAGCACCTATGAGCCGCCAGCGGGTAGCACAGACACGCAGTATTTT. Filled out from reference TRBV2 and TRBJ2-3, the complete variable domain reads EPEVTQTPSHQVTQMGQEVILRCVPISNHLYFYWYRQILGQKVEFLVSFYNNEISEKSEIFDDQFSVERPDGSNFTLKIRSTKLEDSAMYFCASTYEPPAGSTDTQYFGPGTRLTVL.

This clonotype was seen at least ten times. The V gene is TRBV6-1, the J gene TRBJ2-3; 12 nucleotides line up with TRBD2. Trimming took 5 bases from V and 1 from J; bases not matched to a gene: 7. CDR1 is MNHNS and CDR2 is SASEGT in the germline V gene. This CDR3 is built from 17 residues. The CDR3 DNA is TGTGCCAGCAGTCGTCGACTAGCGGGAGTCGGCACAGATACGCAGTATTTT. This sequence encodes CASSRRLAGVGTDTQYF.

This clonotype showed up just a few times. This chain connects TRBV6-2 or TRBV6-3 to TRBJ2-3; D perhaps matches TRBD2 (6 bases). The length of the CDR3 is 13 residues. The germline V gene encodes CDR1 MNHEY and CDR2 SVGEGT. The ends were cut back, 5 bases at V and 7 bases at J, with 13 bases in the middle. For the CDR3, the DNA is TGTGCCAGCAGTCCGGGGACTTCTTATACGCAGTATTTT. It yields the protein CASSPGTSYTQYF.

The CDR3 sequence: CAWTKGGNTEAFF. Here the CDR3 DNA reads TGTGCCTGGACTAAGGGGGGGAACACTGAAGCTTTCTTT. The chain employs TRBV30 and TRBJ1-1, with a possible D match to TRBD1 (6 bases). From germline, CDR1 is GTSNPN and CDR2 SVGIG (reference sequence). V was cut by 4 bases and J by 1 base, with 10 bases left in between. CDR3 length: 13 amino acids.

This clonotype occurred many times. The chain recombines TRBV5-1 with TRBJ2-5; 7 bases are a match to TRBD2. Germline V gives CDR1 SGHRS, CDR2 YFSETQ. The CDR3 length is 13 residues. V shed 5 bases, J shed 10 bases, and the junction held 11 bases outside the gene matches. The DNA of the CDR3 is TGCGCCAGCAGTCTGGGGGGACTATCTATCCAGTACTTC. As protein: CASSLGGLSIQYF.

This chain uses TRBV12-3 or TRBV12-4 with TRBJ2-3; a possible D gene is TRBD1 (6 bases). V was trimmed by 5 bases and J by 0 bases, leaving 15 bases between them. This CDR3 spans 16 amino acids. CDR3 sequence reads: CASSTGTFSSTDTQYF. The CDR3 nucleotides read TGTGCCAGCAGTACCGGGACATTCTCTAGCACAGATACGCAGTATTTT.

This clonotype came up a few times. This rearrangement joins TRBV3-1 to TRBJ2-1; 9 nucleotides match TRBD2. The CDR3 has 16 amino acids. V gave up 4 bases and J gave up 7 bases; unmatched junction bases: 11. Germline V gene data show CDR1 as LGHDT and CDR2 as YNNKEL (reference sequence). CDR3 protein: CASSRTNSGRGNEQFF. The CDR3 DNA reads TGTGCCAGCAGCCGAACCAATAGCGGGAGAGGAAATGAGCAGTTCTTC.

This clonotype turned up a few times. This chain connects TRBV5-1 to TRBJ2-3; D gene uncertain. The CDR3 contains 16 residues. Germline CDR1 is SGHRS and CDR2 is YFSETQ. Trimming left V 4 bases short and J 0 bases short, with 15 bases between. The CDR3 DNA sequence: TGCGCCAGCAGCCCGGTGGGCGGTACCAGCACAGATACGCAGTATTTT. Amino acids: CASSPVGGTSTDTQYF.

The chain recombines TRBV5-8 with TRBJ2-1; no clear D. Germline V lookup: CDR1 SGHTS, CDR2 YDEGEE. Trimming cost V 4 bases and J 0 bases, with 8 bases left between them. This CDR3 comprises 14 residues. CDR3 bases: TGTGCCAGCAGCGGGTTCAGCTCCTACAATGAGCAGTTCTTC. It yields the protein CASSGFSSYNEQFF.

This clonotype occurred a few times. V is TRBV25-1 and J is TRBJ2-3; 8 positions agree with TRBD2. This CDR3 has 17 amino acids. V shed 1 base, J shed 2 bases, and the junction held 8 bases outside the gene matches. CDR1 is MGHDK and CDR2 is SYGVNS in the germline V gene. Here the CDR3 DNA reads TGTGCCAGCAGTGAATTCGCGGGGGGCCTCGACACAGATACGCAGTATTTT. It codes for CASSEFAGGLDTDTQYF.

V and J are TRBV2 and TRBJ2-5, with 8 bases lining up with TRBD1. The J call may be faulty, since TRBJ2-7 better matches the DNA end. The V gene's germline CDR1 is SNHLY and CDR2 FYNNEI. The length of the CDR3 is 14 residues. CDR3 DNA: TGTGCCAGCAGTCAGCAGGGGGCGATGGACGAGCAGTACTTC. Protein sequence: CASSQQGAMDEQYF.